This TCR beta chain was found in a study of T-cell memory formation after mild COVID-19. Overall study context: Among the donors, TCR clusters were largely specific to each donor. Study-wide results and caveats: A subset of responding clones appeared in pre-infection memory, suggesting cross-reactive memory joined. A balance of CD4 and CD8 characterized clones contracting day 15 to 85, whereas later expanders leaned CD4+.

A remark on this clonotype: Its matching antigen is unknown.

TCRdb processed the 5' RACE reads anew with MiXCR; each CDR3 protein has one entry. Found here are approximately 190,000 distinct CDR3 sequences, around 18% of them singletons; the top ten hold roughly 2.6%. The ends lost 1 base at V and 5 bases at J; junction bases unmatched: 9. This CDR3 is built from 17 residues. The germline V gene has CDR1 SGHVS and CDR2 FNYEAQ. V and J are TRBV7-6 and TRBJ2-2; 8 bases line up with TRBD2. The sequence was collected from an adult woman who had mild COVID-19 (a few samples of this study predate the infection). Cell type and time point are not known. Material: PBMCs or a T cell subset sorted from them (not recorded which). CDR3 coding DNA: TGTGCCAGCAGCTTAGGATCGGGAGGGCCGGGGACCGGGGAGCTGTTTTTT. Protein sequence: CASSLGSGGPGTGELFF.